These 10 T cell receptor beta chains came from one sample sequenced in a study of blood T cell repertoires in COVID-19. The method was immunoSEQ multiplex PCR; TCRdb's version includes in-frame clones alone and lacks a portion of them. Among over 200,000 clones listed, around 85% were seen once. The sample comprised peripheral blood. These receptors all come from an elderly woman with acute or convalescent COVID-19.

The J gene is TRBJ1-2, the V gene TRBV18, with a weak D call TRBD1 (6 bases). Germline V gene lookup returns CDR1 KGHSH and CDR2 LQKENI. Trimming removed 4 bases at V and 2 bases at J, with 11 bases between. The CDR3 is made up of 14 amino acids. The CDR3 bases are TGTGCCAGCTCACTCTCGGACAGAAACTATGGCTACACCTTC. Protein product: CASSLSDRNYGYTF.

This clone was picked up a small number of times. The chain recombines TRBV5-4 with TRBJ2-1, with 9 bases fitting TRBD2. The CDR3 spans 14 residues. V lost 0 bases and J lost 9; bases outside the gene matches: 4. Germline CDR1 and CDR2: SGHNT and YYREEE (reference sequence). CDR3 region: CASSLEAGGPEQFF. Here the CDR3 DNA reads TGTGCCAGCAGCTTGGAAGCGGGAGGTCCTGAGCAGTTCTTC.

The chain employs TRBV5-6 and TRBJ2-1, with 8 bases aligning to TRBD2. The ends lost 1 base at V and 8 bases at J; junction bases unmatched: 2. The CDR3 sequence is 13 residues long. CDR1 SGHDT and CDR2 YYEEEE come from the germline V gene. In nucleotides, the CDR3 is TGTGCCAGCAGCTTGTCGGGGGGGTATGAGCAGTTCTTC. This sequence encodes CASSLSGGYEQFF.

This chain links TRBV30 with TRBJ2-7; D remains ambiguous. CDR1 is GTSNPN and CDR2 is SVGIG in the germline V gene (reference sequence). CDR3 size: 11 residues. V lost 0 bases and J 4 bases, leaving 4 bases between the germline ends. The CDR3 nucleotides read TGTGCCTGGAGTGTCGTGTACGAGCAGTACTTC. This translates into CAWSVVYEQYF. Full variable domain (rest looked up from reference TRBV30 and TRBJ2-7): SQTIHQWPATLVQPVGSPLSLECTVEGTSNPNLYWYRQAAGRGLQLLFYSVGIGQISSEVPQNLSASRPQDRQFILSSKKLLLSDSGFYLCAWSVVYEQYFGPGTRLTVT.

J is TRBJ1-1 and V is TRBV3-1 (or the pseudogene TRBV3-2), with a tentative D call TRBD1 (6 bases). This CDR3 is built from 13 residues. The V end was cut by 2 bases, the J end by 5 bases, with 9 bases between. CDR1 is LGHDT, CDR2 YNNKEL, per germline (reference sequence). Here the CDR3 reads CASSQQGRTEAFF. Here the CDR3 DNA reads TGTGCCAGCAGCCAACAGGGGCGAACTGAAGCTTTCTTT.

The gene calls are TRBV5-1 and TRBJ2-1; D is perhaps TRBD2 (7 bases). Trimming shortened V by 4 bases and J by 4 bases, and 15 bases separated the two germline ends. Per germline, CDR1 SGHRS and CDR2 YFSETQ. This CDR3 is built from 15 residues. In DNA form, the CDR3 reads TGCGCCAGCAGCCCCGGAGGGGGGGCTTACAATGAGCAGTTCTTC. Translation gives CASSPGGGAYNEQFF.

V and J are TRBV12-3 or TRBV12-4 and TRBJ1-3, with D possibly being TRBD1 (5 bases). The CDR3 loop spans 13 amino acids. CDR3 coding DNA: TGTGGGGGCAGGCCTAACTCTGGAAACACCATATATTTT. It is translated as CGGRPNSGNTIYF.

The chain links TRBV2 to TRBJ2-1; a weak D match, TRBD1 (7 bases). This CDR3 has 14 amino acids. Germline lookup yields CDR1 SNHLY and CDR2 FYNNEI. Trimming removed 6 bases from V and 5 bases from J, with 14 bases in between. The CDR3 is CASRRQGEDNEQFF. The CDR3 DNA follows: TGTGCCAGCAGAAGGCAGGGGGAGGACAATGAGCAGTTCTTC.

This chain joins TRBV2 and TRBJ2-5; 12 bases agree with TRBD2. CDR1 is SNHLY and CDR2 is FYNNEI in the germline V gene. The V gene end was trimmed by 2 bases and the J gene end by 4 bases; junction bases not matched to a gene: 8. The CDR3 has 17 residues. As DNA, the CDR3 is TGTGCCAGCAGTGAACTAGCGGGGGGGCCGGCGGGAGAGACCCAGTACTTC. Translation: CASSELAGGPAGETQYF.

This clone was picked up one time. The gene calls are TRBV18 and TRBJ2-1, with 7 bases matching TRBD1. CDR1 is KGHSH, CDR2 LQKENI, per germline. This CDR3 spans 14 amino acids. V shed 6 bases and J 4 bases; nucleotides not matched to a gene: 6. The CDR3 nucleotides are TGTGCCAGCTCGAAGGGACAGCTTTACAATGAGCAGTTCTTC. Translation gives CASSKGQLYNEQFF.